The source of this TCR beta chain is a study of blood T cell repertoires in COVID-19. At the level of the study: Material from acute and convalescent COVID-19 was sourced from the United States, Italy and Spain. PBMCs, B-cell-depleted T cells, or T cells provided the cDNA or gDNA that made up the material.

Source study methods: Estimation of nucleated cell counts relied on the amplification of reference gene primers. Method: immunoSEQ multiplex PCR; TCRdb's copy keeps in-frame clones and lacks some. D and trimming were read from the DNA, whereas the V and J calls and clone size are those reported in that table. Among some 220,000 clones listed, around 83% were seen once. The CDR3 runs 14 residues. V lost 4 bases and J lost 5, with 11 bases in between. Germline V lookup: CDR1 SGHTA, CDR2 FQGNSA. V gene TRBV7-2 combines with J gene TRBJ2-2, with no clear D. The TCR was taken from a man aged 45-65 years with active or convalescent COVID-19. The sequenced sample consisted of peripheral blood. CDR3 residues: CASSSPSFTGELFF. The CDR3 coding sequence is TGTGCCAGCAGCTCGCCGAGTTTTACCGGGGAGCTGTTTTTT.